These 11 T cell receptor beta chains originate from one sample sequenced in a study of T cells in Graves' hyperthyroidism and ophthalmopathy. It was RNA transcripts that yielded the amplified TCR beta CDR3 regions. The study used the HTBI primer set for a first-round RT-PCR of the TCR CDR3. TCRdb re-derived calls from the multiplex PCR reads in MiXCR, one entry per CDR3 protein. The repertoire holds 550,000 to 850,000 distinct CDR3 sequences, around 19% seen once, with around 15% in the top ten. Sequenced sample: blood. The receptors originated from a woman aged 50 to 60 with Graves' hyperthyroidism that later progressed to Graves' ophthalmopathy.

This clonotype was recorded many times. This sequence joins TRBV20-1 and TRBJ1-1, with D unclear. The V and J ends lost 3 bases and 1 base respectively, with 6 bases between them. Looked up from germline, CDR1 is DFQATT and CDR2 is SNEGSKA (reference sequence). This CDR3 is built from 12 residues. The CDR3 DNA is TGCAGTGCTAGCCTACAGAACACTGAAGCTTTCTTT. Encoded protein: CSASLQNTEAFF.

The chain couples TRBV7-2 to TRBJ2-1, with 7 bases matching TRBD1. Germline CDR1 SGHTA, CDR2 FQGNSA. V trimming: 5 bases; J trimming: 9 bases; junction bases outside the gene matches: 7. The CDR3 extends over 13 amino acids. CDR3 coding DNA: TGTGCCAGCAGCAAGACAGGGAATGGTGAGCAGTTCTTC. This encodes CASSKTGNGEQFF.

This clonotype was counted at least ten times. V is TRBV11-1 and J is TRBJ1-2; D is unresolved. V lost 1 base and J lost 6, with 6 bases in between. The CDR3 runs to 12 residues. Germline V gene data show CDR1 as SGHAT and CDR2 as FQDESV (reference sequence). In DNA form, the CDR3 reads TGTGCCAGCAGCTTAGTGAGGAATGGCTACACCTTC. It specifies CASSLVRNGYTF.

At least ten counts were recorded for this clonotype. The rearrangement uses TRBV7-9 and TRBJ2-3, with 9 bases lining up with TRBD2. Germline V gene data show CDR1 as SEHNR and CDR2 as FQNEAQ (reference sequence). V trimming: 4 bases; J trimming: 2 bases; junction bases outside the gene matches: 4. This CDR3 region has 15 residues. CDR3 sequence (DNA): TGTGCCAGCAGCTATAGCGGGGGCTACACAGATACGCAGTATTTT. Translation gives CASSYSGGYTDTQYF.

This clonotype was detected only a few times. This rearrangement joins TRBV28 to TRBJ1-1, with a tentative D call TRBD1 (5 bases). Germline V gene sequence: CDR1 MDHEN, CDR2 SYDVKM. The V gene lost 3 bases and the J gene lost 6 bases, with 11 bases spanning the gap. This CDR3 spans 13 amino acids. Written as DNA, the CDR3 is TGTGCCAGCAGTTTCAACGGGGGGTCTGAAGCTTTCTTT. Translation gives CASSFNGGSEAFF.

J is TRBJ2-1 and V is TRBV12-3 or TRBV12-4; no clear D. Deletions cut 6 bases from V and 13 bases from J, with 19 bases between. This CDR3 comprises 13 residues. The CDR3 loop is CASRDLDRTSQFF. In DNA form, the CDR3 reads TGTGCCAGCAGGGACCTAGACCGTACTTCACAGTTCTTC.

The chain recombines TRBV5-1 with TRBJ2-2, with D perhaps TRBD2 (5 bases). The CDR3 is 14 amino acids. CDR1 SGHRS and CDR2 YFSETQ come from the germline V gene. V lost 4 bases and J 5 bases, leaving 12 bases between the germline ends. CDR3 bases: TGCGCCAGCAGCCCTAACACGGGAACCGGGGAGCTGTTTTTT. Translated: CASSPNTGTGELFF. Filled out from reference TRBV5-1 and TRBJ2-2, the complete variable domain reads KAGVTQTPRYLIKTRGQQVTLSCSPISGHRSVSWYQQTPGQGLQFLFEYFSETQRNKGNFPGRFSGRQFSNSRSEMNVSTLELGDSALYLCASSPNTGTGELFFGEGSRLTVL.

This clonotype was observed many times. This sequence joins TRBV6-5 and TRBJ1-5; TRBD1 matches 7 bases. With 7 bases clipped from V and 3 bases from J, the junction kept 9 bases outside the gene matches. CDR3 length: 15 residues. Per the germline V gene, CDR1 is MNHEY and CDR2 is SVGAGI. CDR3 amino acids: CASNDRDSLNQPQHF. Written as DNA, the CDR3 is TGTGCCAGCAATGACCGGGACAGCCTCAATCAGCCCCAGCATTTT.

In this sample, this clonotype turned up many times. The V gene is TRBV12-3 or TRBV12-4, the J gene TRBJ1-2, with D uncertain. CDR3 length equals 15 residues. Trimming pared 4 bases from V and 5 bases from J, leaving 17 bases between. CDR3 DNA sequence: TGTGCCAGCAGTTCCTCAACGGCTAGAGTTTATGGCTACACCTTC. Protein: CASSSSTARVYGYTF.

This clonotype has at least ten counts. V usage is TRBV2 and J usage is TRBJ1-5; no definite D call. The germline V gene has CDR1 SNHLY and CDR2 FYNNEI. Trimming took off 10 bases at V and 1 base at J, with 11 bases between the two ends. CDR3 length: 13 amino acids. This CDR3 reads CATGDLSNQPQHF. CDR3 DNA sequence: TGTGCCACCGGGGATTTAAGCAATCAGCCCCAGCATTTT.

This clonotype has more than one count but fewer than ten. The chain carries TRBV4-1 and TRBJ1-1; D gene ambiguous. The V gene's germline CDR1 is MGHRA and CDR2 YSYEKL. Trimming shortened V by 0 bases and J by 0 bases, and 11 bases separated the two germline ends. The CDR3 has 16 amino acids. CDR3 in DNA: TGCGCCAGCAGCCAAGAGTGGCGGGTTGTGAACACTGAAGCTTTCTTT. Translated: CASSQEWRVVNTEAFF.